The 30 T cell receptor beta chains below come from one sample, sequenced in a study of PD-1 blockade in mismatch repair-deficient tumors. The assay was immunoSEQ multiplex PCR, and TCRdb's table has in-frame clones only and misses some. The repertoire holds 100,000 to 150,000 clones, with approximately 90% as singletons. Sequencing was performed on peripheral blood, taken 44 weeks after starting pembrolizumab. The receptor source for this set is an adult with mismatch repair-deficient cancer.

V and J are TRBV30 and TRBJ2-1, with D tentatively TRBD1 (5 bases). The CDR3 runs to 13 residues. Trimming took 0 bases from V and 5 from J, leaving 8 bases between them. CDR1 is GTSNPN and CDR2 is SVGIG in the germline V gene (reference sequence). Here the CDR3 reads CAWSVTGNNEQFF. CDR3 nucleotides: TGTGCCTGGAGTGTAACAGGAAACAATGAGCAGTTCTTC.

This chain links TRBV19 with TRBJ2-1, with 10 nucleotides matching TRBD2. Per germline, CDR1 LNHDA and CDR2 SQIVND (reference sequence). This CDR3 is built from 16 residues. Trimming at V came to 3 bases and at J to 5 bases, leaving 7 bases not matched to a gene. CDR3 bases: TGTGCCAGTAGTATCCAACCCGGACTAGCGGACAATGAGCAGTTCTTC. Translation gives CASSIQPGLADNEQFF.

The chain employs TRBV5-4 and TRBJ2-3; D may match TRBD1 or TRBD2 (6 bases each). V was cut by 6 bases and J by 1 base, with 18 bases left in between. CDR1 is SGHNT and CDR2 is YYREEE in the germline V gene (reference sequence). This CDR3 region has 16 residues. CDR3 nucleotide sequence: TGTGCCAGCACCCTTTATAAGGGGGGCCGCACAGATACGCAGTATTTT. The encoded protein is CASTLYKGGRTDTQYF.

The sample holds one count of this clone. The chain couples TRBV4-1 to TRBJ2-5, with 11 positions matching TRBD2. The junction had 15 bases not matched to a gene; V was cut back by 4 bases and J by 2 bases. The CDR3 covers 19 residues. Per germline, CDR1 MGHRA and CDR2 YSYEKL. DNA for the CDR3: TGCGCCAGCAGCCCCATAGGACTAGCGGGCGCACCTCTTCAAGAGACCCAGTACTTC. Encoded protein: CASSPIGLAGAPLQETQYF.

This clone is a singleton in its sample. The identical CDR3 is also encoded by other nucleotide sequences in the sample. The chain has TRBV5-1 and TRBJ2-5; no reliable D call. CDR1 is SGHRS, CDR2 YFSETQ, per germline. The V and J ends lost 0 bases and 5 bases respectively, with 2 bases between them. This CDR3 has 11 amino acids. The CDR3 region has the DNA TGCGCCAGCAGCTTGGAGGAGACCCAGTACTTC. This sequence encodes CASSLEETQYF.

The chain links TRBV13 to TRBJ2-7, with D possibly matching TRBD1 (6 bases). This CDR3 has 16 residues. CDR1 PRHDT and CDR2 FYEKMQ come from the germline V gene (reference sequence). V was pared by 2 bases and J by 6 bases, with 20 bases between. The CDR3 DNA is TGTGCCAGCAGCTTATTTCCGACAGGCCATTACGGCGAGCAGTACTTC. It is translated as CASSLFPTGHYGEQYF.

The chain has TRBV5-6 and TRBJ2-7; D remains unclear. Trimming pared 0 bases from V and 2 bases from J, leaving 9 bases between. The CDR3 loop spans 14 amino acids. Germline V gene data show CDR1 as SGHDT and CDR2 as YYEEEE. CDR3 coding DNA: TGTGCCAGCAGCTTGGCAGGTGCGGCCTACGAGCAGTACTTC. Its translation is CASSLAGAAYEQYF.

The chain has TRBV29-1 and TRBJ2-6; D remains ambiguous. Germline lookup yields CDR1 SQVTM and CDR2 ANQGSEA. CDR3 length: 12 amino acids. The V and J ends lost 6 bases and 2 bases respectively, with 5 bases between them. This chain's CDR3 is CSVTTGANVLTF. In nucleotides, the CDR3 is TGCAGCGTCACAACTGGGGCCAACGTCCTGACTTTC.

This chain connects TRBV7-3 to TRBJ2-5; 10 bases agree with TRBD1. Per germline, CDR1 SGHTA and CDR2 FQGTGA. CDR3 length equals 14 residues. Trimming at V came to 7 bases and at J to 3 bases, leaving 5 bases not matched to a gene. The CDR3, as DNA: TGTGCCAGCACCCCTGGGACAGGGGAAGAGACCCAGTACTTC. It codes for CASTPGTGEETQYF.

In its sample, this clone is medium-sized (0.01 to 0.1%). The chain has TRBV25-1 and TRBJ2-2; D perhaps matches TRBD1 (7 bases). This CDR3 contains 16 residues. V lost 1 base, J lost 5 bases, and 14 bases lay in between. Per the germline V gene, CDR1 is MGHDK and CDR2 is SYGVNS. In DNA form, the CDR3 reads TGTGCCAGCAGTGAATCCCTGACAGGGAGGACCGGGGAGCTGTTTTTT. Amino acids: CASSESLTGRTGELFF.

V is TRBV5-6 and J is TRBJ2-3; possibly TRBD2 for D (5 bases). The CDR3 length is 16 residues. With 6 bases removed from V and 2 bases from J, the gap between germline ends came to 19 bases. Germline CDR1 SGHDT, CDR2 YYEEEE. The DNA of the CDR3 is TGTGCCAGCACCCTCACTCGACTATCACTCACAGATACGCAGTATTTT. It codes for CASTLTRLSLTDTQYF.

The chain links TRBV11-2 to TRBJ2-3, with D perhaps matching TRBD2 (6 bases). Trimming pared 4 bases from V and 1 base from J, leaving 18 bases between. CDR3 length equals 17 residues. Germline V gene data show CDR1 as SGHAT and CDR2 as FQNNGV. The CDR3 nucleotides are TGTGCCAGCAGCTCAGGTTGGGCTAGCGACGGCACAGATACGCAGTATTTT. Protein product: CASSSGWASDGTDTQYF.

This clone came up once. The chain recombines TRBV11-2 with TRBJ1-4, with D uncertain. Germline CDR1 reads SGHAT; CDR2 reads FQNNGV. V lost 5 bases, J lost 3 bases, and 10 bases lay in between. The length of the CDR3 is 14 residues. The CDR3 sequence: CASSRTAANEKLFF. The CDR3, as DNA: TGTGCCAGCAGCCGGACTGCGGCTAATGAAAAACTGTTTTTT.

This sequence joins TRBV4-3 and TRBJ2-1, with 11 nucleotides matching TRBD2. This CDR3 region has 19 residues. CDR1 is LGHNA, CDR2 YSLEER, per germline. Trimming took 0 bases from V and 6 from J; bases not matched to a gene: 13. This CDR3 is CASSQDLGTTSGKANEQFF. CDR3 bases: TGCGCCAGCAGCCAAGATCTGGGCACGACTAGCGGGAAGGCCAATGAGCAGTTCTTC.

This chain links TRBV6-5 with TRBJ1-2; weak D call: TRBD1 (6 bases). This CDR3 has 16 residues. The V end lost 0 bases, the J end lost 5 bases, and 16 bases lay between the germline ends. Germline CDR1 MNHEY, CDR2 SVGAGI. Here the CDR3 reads CASSYSSGTSSYGYTF. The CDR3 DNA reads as TGTGCCAGCAGTTACTCTTCCGGGACAAGCTCTTATGGCTACACCTTC.

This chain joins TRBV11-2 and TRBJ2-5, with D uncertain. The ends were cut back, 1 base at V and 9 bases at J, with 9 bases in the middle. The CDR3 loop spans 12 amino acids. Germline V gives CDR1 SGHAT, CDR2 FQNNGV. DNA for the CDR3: TGTGCCAGCAGCTTAGTCCGTCGGGCCCAGTACTTC. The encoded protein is CASSLVRRAQYF.

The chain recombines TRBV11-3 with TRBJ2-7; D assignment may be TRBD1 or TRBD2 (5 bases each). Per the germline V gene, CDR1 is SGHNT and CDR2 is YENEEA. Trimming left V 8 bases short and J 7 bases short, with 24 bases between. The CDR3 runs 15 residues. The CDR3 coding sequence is TGTGCCAGCCATGGGGCCCCGGGACGACCTCTGGAGCAGTACTTC. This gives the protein CASHGAPGRPLEQYF.

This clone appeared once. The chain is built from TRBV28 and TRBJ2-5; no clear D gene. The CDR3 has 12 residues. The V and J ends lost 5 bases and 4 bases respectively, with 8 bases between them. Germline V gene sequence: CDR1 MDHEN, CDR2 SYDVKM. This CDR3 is CASSLPVETQYF. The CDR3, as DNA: TGTGCCAGCAGTCTCCCCGTAGAGACCCAGTACTTC.

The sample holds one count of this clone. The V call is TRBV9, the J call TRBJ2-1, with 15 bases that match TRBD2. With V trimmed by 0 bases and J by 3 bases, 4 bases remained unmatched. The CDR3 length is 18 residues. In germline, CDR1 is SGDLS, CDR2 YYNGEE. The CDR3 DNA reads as TGTGCCAGCAGCGTAGGGACTAGCGGGAGGGTAATCTACAATGAGCAGTTCTTC. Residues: CASSVGTSGRVIYNEQFF.

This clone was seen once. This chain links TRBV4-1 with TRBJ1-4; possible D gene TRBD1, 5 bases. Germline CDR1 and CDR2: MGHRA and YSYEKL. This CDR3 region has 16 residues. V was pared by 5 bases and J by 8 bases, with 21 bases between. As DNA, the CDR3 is TGCGCCAGCAGCAAATGGGGACGGGGCGGGCAAGAAAAACTGTTTTTT. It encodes CASSKWGRGGQEKLFF.

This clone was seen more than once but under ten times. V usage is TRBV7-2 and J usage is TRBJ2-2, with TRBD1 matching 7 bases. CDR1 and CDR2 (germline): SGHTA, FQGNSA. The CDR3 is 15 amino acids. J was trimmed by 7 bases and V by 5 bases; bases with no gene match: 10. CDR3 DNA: TGTGCCAGCAGCCCCCGGGACAGACAGAGCGGGGAGCTGTTTTTT. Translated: CASSPRDRQSGELFF.

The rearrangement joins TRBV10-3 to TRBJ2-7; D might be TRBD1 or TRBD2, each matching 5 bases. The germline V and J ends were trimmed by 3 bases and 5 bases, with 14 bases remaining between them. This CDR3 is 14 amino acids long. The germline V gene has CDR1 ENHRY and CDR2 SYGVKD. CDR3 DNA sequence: TGTGCCATCAGTGAAGGGACCGGCTTGGACGAGCAGTACTTC. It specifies CAISEGTGLDEQYF.

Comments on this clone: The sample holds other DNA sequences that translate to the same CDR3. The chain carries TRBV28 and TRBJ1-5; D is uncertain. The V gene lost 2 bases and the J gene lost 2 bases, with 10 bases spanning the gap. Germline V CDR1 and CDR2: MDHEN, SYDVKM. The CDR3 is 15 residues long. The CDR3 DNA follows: TGTGCCAGCAGTTTAAGTCAAACCGGCAATCAGCCCCAGCATTTT. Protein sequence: CASSLSQTGNQPQHF.

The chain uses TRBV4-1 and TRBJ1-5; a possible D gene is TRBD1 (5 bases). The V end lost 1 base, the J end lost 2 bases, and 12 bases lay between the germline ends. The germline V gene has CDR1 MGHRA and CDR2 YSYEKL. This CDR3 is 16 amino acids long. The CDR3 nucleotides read TGCGCCAGCAGCCAAGGCAGGGTTTTTGGCAATCAGCCCCAGCATTTT. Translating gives CASSQGRVFGNQPQHF.

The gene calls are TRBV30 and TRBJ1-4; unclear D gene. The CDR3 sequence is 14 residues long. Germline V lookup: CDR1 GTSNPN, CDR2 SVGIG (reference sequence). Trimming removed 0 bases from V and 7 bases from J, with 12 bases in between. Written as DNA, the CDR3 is TGTGCCTGGAGTGTCTCTGGCACCACTGAAAAACTGTTTTTT. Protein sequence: CAWSVSGTTEKLFF.

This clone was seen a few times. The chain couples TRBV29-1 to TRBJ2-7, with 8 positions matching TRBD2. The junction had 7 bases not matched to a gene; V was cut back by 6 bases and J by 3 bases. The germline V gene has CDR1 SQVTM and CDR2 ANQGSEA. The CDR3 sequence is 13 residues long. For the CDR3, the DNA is TGCAGCGTAGTGACTAGCGACCACTACGAGCAGTACTTC. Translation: CSVVTSDHYEQYF.

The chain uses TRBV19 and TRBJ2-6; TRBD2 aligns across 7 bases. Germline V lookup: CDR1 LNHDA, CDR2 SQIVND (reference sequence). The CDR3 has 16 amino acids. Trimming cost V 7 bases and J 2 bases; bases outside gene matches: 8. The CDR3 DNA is TGTGCCAGTATGGGCGGGAGTTATGCTGGGGCCAACGTCCTGACTTTC. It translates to CASMGGSYAGANVLTF.

The CDR3, as DNA: TGTGCCAGCAGCGTAGAGGGGGGACGATTGGAGACCCAGTACTTC. The encoded protein is CASSVEGGRLETQYF. The gene calls are TRBV7-9 and TRBJ2-5; D is possibly TRBD1 or TRBD2 (6 bases each). Germline lookup yields CDR1 SEHNR and CDR2 FQNEAQ (reference sequence). The CDR3 sequence is 15 residues long. Trimming took off 5 bases at V and 5 bases at J, with 18 bases between the two ends.

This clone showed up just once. The CDR3 DNA reads TGTGCCAGCAGCCCGGGGACTAGCGGGGTTTACGAGCAGTACTTC. Translated, it gives CASSPGTSGVYEQYF. The chain employs TRBV7-6 and TRBJ2-7; 13 nucleotides line up with TRBD2. CDR1 and CDR2 from the germline V gene are SGHVS and FNYEAQ. CDR3 length equals 15 residues. The ends lost 5 bases at V and 4 bases at J; junction bases unmatched: 5.

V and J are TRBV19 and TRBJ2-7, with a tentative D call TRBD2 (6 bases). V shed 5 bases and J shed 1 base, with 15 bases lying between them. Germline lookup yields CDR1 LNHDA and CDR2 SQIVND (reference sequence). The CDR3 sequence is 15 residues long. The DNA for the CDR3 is TGTGCCAGTAGTTGGTCGGGAGAAGTGTCCTACGAGCAGTACTTC. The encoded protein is CASSWSGEVSYEQYF.